The rows below give T cell receptor beta chains drawn from one sample of a study of T-cell reconstitution after alpha-beta-depleted transplantation in children. A single record per CDR3 protein comes from TCRdb applying MiXCR to the PCR reads. This sample has hundreds of thousands of distinct CDR3 sequences; under 15% occur once, and the top ten carry 2.2%. Specimen: PBMCs, mostly from graft donor cells, collected 360 days after TCRalphabeta/CD19-depleted stem cell transplant. These receptors were obtained from a male patient younger than 18 who had a stem cell transplant for acute myeloid leukemia, so the T cells may come from the graft donor. Both conserved end residues are part of each CDR3. Fields, in order: clone size, J gene, V gene, D gene, CDR3 DNA, CDR3 protein. A D gene is named only where the DNA matches it firmly. A clone size is listed for some rows: how often the clone was seen (once, few, many), or a class if it is expanded.

NA,TRBJ1-1,TRBV6-4,TRBD1,TGTGCCAGCAGTGAACAGGGGTCCACTGAAGCTTTCTTT,CASSEQGSTEAFF
NA,TRBJ2-1,TRBV9,NA,TGTGCCAGCAGCGTAGCCCCGGTAGGCCCGAGGGTCAATGAGCAGTTCTTC,CASSVAPVGPRVNEQFF
few,TRBJ2-3,TRBV11-1,NA,TGTGCCAGCAAGGTCTACGGGAACCAGGGAGGATCCCCCACAGATACGCAGTATTTT,CASKVYGNQGGSPTDTQYF
NA,TRBJ2-7,TRBV20-1,NA,TGCAGTGCTAGAGGCCGGGACGGACTTGGGCAGTACTTC,CSARGRDGLGQYF
few,TRBJ2-7,TRBV9,TRBD2,TGTGCCAGCAGCAAAGGACTAGCGTCCCTTACCTACGAGCAGTACTTC,CASSKGLASLTYEQYF
many,TRBJ2-1,TRBV7-9,NA,TGTGCCACCTCGCCAGGCCTCAACAATGAGCAGTTCTTC,CATSPGLNNEQFF
NA,TRBJ2-1,TRBV27,TRBD2,TGTGCCAGCAGTTTAGGGACTACCGGCAATGAGCAGTTCTTC,CASSLGTTGNEQFF
few,TRBJ1-1,TRBV28,NA,TGTGCCAGCAGTTTCATCAGGGGTTCTGAAGCTTTCTTT,CASSFIRGSEAFF
NA,TRBJ2-2,TRBV20-1,TRBD2,TGCAGTGCTGCCGGGCTAGCGGGAGCTAACACCGGGGAGCTGTTTTTT,CSAAGLAGANTGELFF
many,TRBJ2-3,TRBV7-3,NA,TGTGCCACCTCACTAGGGTTCACAGATACGCAGTATTTT,CATSLGFTDTQYF
NA,TRBJ2-2,TRBV7-6,NA,TGTGCCAGCACGGGGATTACGAACACCGGGGAGCTGTTTTTT,CASTGITNTGELFF
NA,TRBJ2-7,TRBV12-3/TRBV12-4,TRBD1,TGTGCCTTCAGTTTAGTGGACAGGGGCCAAAGACCGCCCTACGAGCAGTACTTC,CAFSLVDRGQRPPYEQYF
NA,TRBJ2-1,TRBV11-2,TRBD1,TGTGCCAGCAGCTCTTTCTCTGGCAGGGGGCATGAGCAGTTCTTC,CASSSFSGRGHEQFF
NA,TRBJ2-7,TRBV20-1,NA,TGCAGTGCCCCCCCGGGGTGGGCCTACGAGCAGTACTTC,CSAPPGWAYEQYF
many,TRBJ2-5,TRBV15,NA,TGTGCCACCAGCAGAGAGGGGTTCCAAGAGACCCAGTACTTC,CATSREGFQETQYF
NA,TRBJ1-5,TRBV5-1,TRBD1,TGCGCCAGCAGCTTGGGGGCAGGGGGGGGCGATCAGCCCCAGCATTTT,CASSLGAGGGDQPQHF
few,TRBJ2-4,TRBV20-1,NA,TGCAGTGCTAGAGCGCAGGGGAAAAACATTCAGTACTTC,CSARAQGKNIQYF
NA,TRBJ2-5,TRBV7-6,NA,TGTGCCAGCAGCCGCTGGGAGGTGGAGGAGACCCAGTACTTC,CASSRWEVEETQYF
few,TRBJ2-7,TRBV20-1,NA,TGCAGTGCCCGGATTGGGGGGTCTCGCGAGCAGTACTTC,CSARIGGSREQYF
few,TRBJ2-7,TRBV5-1,NA,TGCGCCAGCAGCTTGGCGAGCGTCCTGTACGAGCAGTACTTC,CASSLASVLYEQYF
NA,TRBJ2-3,TRBV2,NA,TGTGCCAGCAGTGACCATTTTGGTACAGATACGCAGTGTTTT,CASSDHFGTDTQCF
many,TRBJ2-7,TRBV3-1,NA,TGTGCCAGCAGCCAGTACACCGTGACCTACGAGCAGTACTTC,CASSQYTVTYEQYF
NA,TRBJ1-1,TRBV15,NA,TGTGCCACCAGCAGAGATAGGGGATGGAGCACTGAAGCTTTCTTT,CATSRDRGWSTEAFF
NA,TRBJ1-6,TRBV19,NA,TGTGCCAGTAGCGACCGACAGGCTCCTAATTCACCCCTCCACTTT,CASSDRQAPNSPLHF
NA,TRBJ2-7,TRBV25-1,NA,TGTGCCAGCAGCCTACCTAAGCCCCTCGGGGAGCAGTACTTC,CASSLPKPLGEQYF
many,TRBJ2-3,TRBV20-1,NA,TGCAGTGCTAGCAAGAAGGTAGCAGATACGCAGTATTTT,CSASKKVADTQYF
NA,TRBJ2-5,TRBV27,TRBD1,TGTGCCAGCAGTTCGCGACTATTCGTCAGGGGGACGGAGACCCAGTACTTC,CASSSRLFVRGTETQYF
NA,TRBJ2-7,TRBV24-1,NA,TGTGCCACCAGTGTGGGGACTCCCGGGTACTACGAGCAGTACTTC,CATSVGTPGYYEQYF
NA,TRBJ2-7,TRBV7-8,NA,TGTGCCAGCAGCGCAAGGACAGCGCTCTCCTACGAGCAGTACTTC,CASSARTALSYEQYF
few,TRBJ2-4,TRBV27,NA,TGTGCCAGCAGCCCTAGGTGGGATCTAGCCAAAAACATTCAGTACTTC,CASSPRWDLAKNIQYF
NA,TRBJ1-2,TRBV27,TRBD1,TGTGCCAGCAGTATCGGACAGGCCAGCTATGGCTACACCTTC,CASSIGQASYGYTF
NA,TRBJ2-7,TRBV3-1,NA,TGTGCCAGCAGCCAAGTCGTGTACTACGAGCAGTACTTC,CASSQVVYYEQYF
few,TRBJ2-3,TRBV20-1,NA,TGCAGTGCTAGAGATCCGGAGGGGACCTTGAACCCAGATACGCAGTATTTT,CSARDPEGTLNPDTQYF
few,TRBJ2-3,TRBV7-2,NA,TGTGCCAGCAGCTTAGCGTTAGGGGCCAACCCAGATACGCAGTATTTT,CASSLALGANPDTQYF
NA,TRBJ2-5,TRBV24-1,NA,TGTGCCACCAGTGATCACGAGACCCAGTACTTC,CATSDHETQYF
NA,TRBJ2-3,TRBV14,TRBD1,TGTGCCAGCAGTCGCATAGGGACAGCCCCATGGAATTGGCAGTATTTT,CASSRIGTAPWNWQYF
many,TRBJ2-7,TRBV6-2/TRBV6-3,TRBD2,TGTGCCAGCAGTATGACTAGCGGATCCTACGAGCAGTACTTC,CASSMTSGSYEQYF
many,TRBJ1-3,TRBV20-1,NA,TGCAGTGCTAGAGAACGGGCAGGTGGAAACACCATATATTTT,CSARERAGGNTIYF
NA,TRBJ2-7,TRBV28,NA,TGTGCCAGCAGCCGGGACTTTAGCTCCTACGAGCAGTACTTC,CASSRDFSSYEQYF
NA,TRBJ1-4,TRBV30,NA,TGTGCCTGGAGTATTACAGGTTTTGGCGAAAAACTGTTTTTT,CAWSITGFGEKLFF
few,TRBJ2-5,TRBV9,TRBD2,TGTGCCAGCAGCGTAGAGGGTAGCGGGGGACAAGAGACCCAGTACTTC,CASSVEGSGGQETQYF
few,TRBJ2-7,TRBV30,NA,TGTGCCTGGAGTTTTAGCGGAGTGGTCCTCTACGAGCAGTACTTC,CAWSFSGVVLYEQYF
NA,TRBJ2-7,TRBV12-3/TRBV12-4,NA,TGTGCCAGCAGTTTAGGGAAAATTCAGCACTACGAGCAGTACTTC,CASSLGKIQHYEQYF
NA,TRBJ2-7,TRBV3-1,NA,TGTGCCAGCAGCCAAACTTTCCCCGGTGGGCAGTACTTC,CASSQTFPGGQYF
few,TRBJ1-1,TRBV6-5,TRBD1,TGTGCCAGCAGTTACCGCCCGGGACAGCCCATGAACACTGAAGCTTTCTTT,CASSYRPGQPMNTEAFF
many,TRBJ2-5,TRBV20-1,NA,TGCAGTGCTAGAAGCGTTAGGGAGACCCAGTACTTC,CSARSVRETQYF
many,TRBJ2-7,TRBV18,TRBD1,TGTGCCAGCTCAGGCGATATGAGGACAGGGAATATCTACGAGCAGTACTTC,CASSGDMRTGNIYEQYF
NA,TRBJ1-5,TRBV28,NA,TGTGCCAGCAGTCAAGACAGACCGCGTCAGCCCCAGCATTTT,CASSQDRPRQPQHF
few,TRBJ2-3,TRBV28,NA,TGTGCCAGCAGTTTGGGGTTGCGGGAATGGGTTTCAGATACGCAGTATTTT,CASSLGLREWVSDTQYF
NA,TRBJ2-7,TRBV7-2,TRBD2,TGTGCCAGCAGCTTAGTTCCGGGACTAGCGGCCTACGAGCAGTACTTC,CASSLVPGLAAYEQYF
few,TRBJ2-2,TRBV6-5,NA,TGTGCCAGCCGGTGGGGGGACACCGGGGAGCTGTTTTTT,CASRWGDTGELFF
many,TRBJ2-7,TRBV29-1,NA,TGCAGTGGGGGTCCGTCGGGAGCGAACTACGAGCAGTACTTC,CSGGPSGANYEQYF
few,TRBJ2-1,TRBV28,TRBD2,TGTGCCAGCAGTCGACGTCTTCGGGGGGAGGGCCAAATATCAGGGGAGCAGTTCTTC,CASSRRLRGEGQISGEQFF